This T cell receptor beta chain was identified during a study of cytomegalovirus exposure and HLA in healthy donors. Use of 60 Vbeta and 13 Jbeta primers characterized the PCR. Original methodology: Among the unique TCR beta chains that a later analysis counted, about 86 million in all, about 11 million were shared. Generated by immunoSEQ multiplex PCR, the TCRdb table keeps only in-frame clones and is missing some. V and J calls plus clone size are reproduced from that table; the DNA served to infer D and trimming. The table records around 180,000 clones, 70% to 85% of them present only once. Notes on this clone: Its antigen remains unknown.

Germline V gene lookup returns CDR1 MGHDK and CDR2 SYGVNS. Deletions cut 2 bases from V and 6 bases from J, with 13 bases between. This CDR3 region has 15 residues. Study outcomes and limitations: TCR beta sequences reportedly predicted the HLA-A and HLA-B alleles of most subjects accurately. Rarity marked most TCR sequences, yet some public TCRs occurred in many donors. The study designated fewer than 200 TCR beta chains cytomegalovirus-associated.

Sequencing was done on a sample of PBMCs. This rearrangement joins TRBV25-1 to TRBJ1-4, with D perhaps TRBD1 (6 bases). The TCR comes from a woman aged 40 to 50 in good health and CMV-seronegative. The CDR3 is CASSEIRGGDEKLFF. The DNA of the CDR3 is TGTGCCAGCAGTGAAATTAGGGGGGGGGATGAAAAACTGTTTTTT.